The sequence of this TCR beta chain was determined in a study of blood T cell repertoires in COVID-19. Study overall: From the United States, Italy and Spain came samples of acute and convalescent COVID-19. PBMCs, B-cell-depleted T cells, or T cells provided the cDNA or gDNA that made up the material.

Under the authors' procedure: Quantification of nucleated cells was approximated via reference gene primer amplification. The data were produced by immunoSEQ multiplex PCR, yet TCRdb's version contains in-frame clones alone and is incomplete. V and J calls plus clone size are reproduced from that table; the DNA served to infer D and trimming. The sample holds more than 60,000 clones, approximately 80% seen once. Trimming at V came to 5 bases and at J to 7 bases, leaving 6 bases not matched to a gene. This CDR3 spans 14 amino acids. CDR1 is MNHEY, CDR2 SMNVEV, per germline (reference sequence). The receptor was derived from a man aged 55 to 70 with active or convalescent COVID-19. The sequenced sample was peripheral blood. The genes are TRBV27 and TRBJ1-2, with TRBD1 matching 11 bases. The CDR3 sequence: CASSPGTGGLGYTF. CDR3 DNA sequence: TGTGCCAGCAGTCCCGGGACAGGGGGTCTTGGCTACACCTTC.